One and the same sample provided the 8 T cell receptor beta chains below, sequenced in a study of shared clonotypes between healthy human individuals. Sequencing used immunoSEQ multiplex PCR; TCRdb keeps in-frame clones, though not all of them. This table has 2.5 million or so clones, 90% to 95% appearing once. The sequenced material came from naive CD4+ T cells sorted from blood. Described subset: CD45RA+ positively selected. These receptors were taken from a man aged 18 to 35 in good health.

The gene calls are TRBV18 and TRBJ2-6; 9 bases line up with TRBD1. CDR1 is KGHSH, CDR2 LQKENI, per germline. The length of the CDR3 is 18 residues. The junction had 9 bases not matched to a gene; V was cut back by 3 bases and J by 3 bases. In DNA, the CDR3 is TGTGCCAGCTCACCCACTCCTAGGACAGGGGTTGGGGCCAACGTCCTGACTTTC. Protein sequence: CASSPTPRTGVGANVLTF.

The J gene is TRBJ2-3, the V gene TRBV2; D call uncertain. The CDR3 spans 12 residues. V was cut by 4 bases and J by 6 bases, with 8 bases left in between. Germline V gene lookup returns CDR1 SNHLY and CDR2 FYNNEI. The DNA for the CDR3 is TGTGCCAGCAGTGCTATAACGGATACGCAGTATTTT. It translates to CASSAITDTQYF.

This chain connects TRBV30 to TRBJ2-3; D is undetermined. Germline values: CDR1 GTSNPN, CDR2 SVGIG (reference sequence). The CDR3 covers 13 residues. The V end lost 3 bases, the J end lost 0 bases, and 7 bases lay between the germline ends. The DNA of the CDR3 is TGTGCCTGGAGGACCAAAAGCACAGATACGCAGTATTTT. This codes for CAWRTKSTDTQYF.

Comments on this clone: Distinct nucleotide sequences in the sample also encode this CDR3. The chain joins TRBV10-3 to TRBJ2-3; no reliable D call. Deletions cut 0 bases from V and 1 base from J, with 8 bases between. This CDR3 region has 15 residues. Germline V gene lookup returns CDR1 ENHRY and CDR2 SYGVKD. CDR3 sequence (DNA): TGTGCCATCAGTGAGTCTGGGGTCGGCACAGATACGCAGTATTTT. Protein sequence: CAISESGVGTDTQYF.

This chain connects TRBV2 to TRBJ1-5; D gene ambiguous. The CDR3 runs to 15 residues. CDR1 is SNHLY, CDR2 FYNNEI, per germline. The ends were cut back, 6 bases at V and 0 bases at J, with 12 bases in the middle. CDR3 region: CASSQTEYSNQPQHF. The CDR3 DNA reads as TGTGCCAGCAGCCAGACGGAATATAGCAATCAGCCCCAGCATTTT.

The chain recombines TRBV19 with TRBJ2-3, with D perhaps matching TRBD1 (5 bases). The germline V and J ends were trimmed by 5 bases and 6 bases, with 15 bases remaining between them. The germline gives CDR1 LNHDA, CDR2 SQIVND (reference sequence). This CDR3 spans 14 amino acids. The CDR3 DNA is TGTGCCAGTAGTCCCCATCCTGCAGGGGATACGCAGTATTTT. The encoded protein is CASSPHPAGDTQYF.

The V and J genes are TRBV6-6 and TRBJ2-1, with D unclear. Trimming pared 10 bases from V and 4 bases from J, leaving 23 bases between. The CDR3 spans 16 residues. CDR1 is MNHNY, CDR2 SVGAGI, per germline (reference sequence). The CDR3 DNA reads as TGTGCCACCAGCACCCTGGCTCTGGACGGATACAATGAGCAGTTCTTC. This codes for CATSTLALDGYNEQFF.

This sequence joins TRBV18 and TRBJ1-2; D gene unclear. The V gene's germline CDR1 is KGHSH and CDR2 LQKENI. The CDR3 runs to 15 residues. Trimming removed 3 bases at V and 2 bases at J, with 13 bases between. The CDR3 here is CASSPLGQPNYGYTF. CDR3 nucleotides: TGTGCCAGCTCACCTTTAGGGCAGCCCAACTATGGCTACACCTTC.